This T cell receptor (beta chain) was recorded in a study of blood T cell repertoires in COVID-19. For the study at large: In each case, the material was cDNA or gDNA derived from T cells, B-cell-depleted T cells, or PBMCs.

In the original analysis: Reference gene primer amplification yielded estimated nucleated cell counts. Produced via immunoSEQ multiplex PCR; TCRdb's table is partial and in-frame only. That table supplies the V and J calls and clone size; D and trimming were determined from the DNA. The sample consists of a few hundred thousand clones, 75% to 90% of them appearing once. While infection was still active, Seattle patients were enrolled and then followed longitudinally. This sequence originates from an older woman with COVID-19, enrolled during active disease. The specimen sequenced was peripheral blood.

CDR3 sequence (DNA): TGCAGTGCTAGTGACACTATAAAAGATACGCAGTATTTT. Its protein product is CSASDTIKDTQYF. V and J are TRBV20-1 and TRBJ2-3; D not resolved. The CDR3 loop spans 13 amino acids. The germline V and J ends were trimmed by 3 bases and 5 bases, with 12 bases remaining between them. CDR1 DFQATT and CDR2 SNEGSKA come from the germline V gene (reference sequence).